A selection of T cell receptor beta chains follows, all from one sample in a study of T cells after yellow fever vaccination. TCRdb reprocessed the 5' RACE reads via MiXCR and lists one record per CDR3 protein. There are roughly 520,000 distinct CDR3 sequences in the sample; 21% occur only once, and around 16% lies in the top ten. The sample here was PBMCs, taken 20 to 25 days after the first yellow fever vaccination. These TCRs come from a young man who received the YFV17D yellow fever vaccine. Both conserved end residues are part of each CDR3. D genes are given only for firm matches. Clone size appears in some rows only: once, few, many, or a class for an expanded clone.

CDR3aa: CASTPLAGGSLFQDTQYF; CDR3nt: TGTGCCAGCACCCCCCTAGCGGGGGGAAGCCTGTTCCAAGATACGCAGTATTTT; v_gene: TRBV11-2; abundance: few; d_gene: TRBD2; j_gene: TRBJ2-3
CDR3aa: CASSLGQPEDHRGNTIYF; CDR3nt: TGTGCCAGCAGCTTAGGACAGCCTGAGGACCATCGTGGAAACACCATATATTTT; v_gene: TRBV11-1; abundance: few; d_gene: NA; j_gene: TRBJ1-3
CDR3aa: CASSYAIAGGGETQYF; CDR3nt: TGTGCCAGCAGCTACGCCATAGCGGGGGGGGGAGAGACCCAGTACTTC; v_gene: TRBV7-8; abundance: few; d_gene: TRBD2; j_gene: TRBJ2-5
CDR3aa: CASTDSYNEKLFF; CDR3nt: TGTGCCAGCACGGACAGTTATAATGAAAAACTGTTTTTT; v_gene: TRBV7-9; abundance: NA; d_gene: NA; j_gene: TRBJ1-4
CDR3aa: CASSPGQGMNEQFF; CDR3nt: TGCGCCAGCAGCCCCGGACAGGGGATGAATGAGCAGTTCTTC; v_gene: TRBV5-1; abundance: few; d_gene: TRBD1; j_gene: TRBJ2-1
CDR3aa: CSVAPSRGADTDTQYF; CDR3nt: TGCAGCGTTGCTCCCTCTCGAGGGGCCGACACAGATACGCAGTATTTT; v_gene: TRBV29-1; abundance: NA; d_gene: NA; j_gene: TRBJ2-3
CDR3aa: CASSQALQRQGNSPLHF; CDR3nt: TGCGCCAGCAGCCAAGCTCTCCAGCGGCAGGGAAATTCACCCCTCCACTTT; v_gene: TRBV4-3; abundance: NA; d_gene: NA; j_gene: TRBJ1-6
CDR3aa: CASSPTVSGGAGDEQFF; CDR3nt: TGTGCCAGCTCACCAACCGTAAGCGGGGGGGCAGGCGATGAGCAGTTCTTC; v_gene: TRBV18; abundance: NA; d_gene: TRBD2; j_gene: TRBJ2-1
CDR3aa: CASSFTRASGSPLHF; CDR3nt: TGTGCCAGCAGTTTTACGCGGGCCTCGGGGTCACCCCTCCACTTT; v_gene: TRBV12-3/TRBV12-4; abundance: few; d_gene: NA; j_gene: TRBJ1-6
CDR3aa: CASSQGGVGNQPQHF; CDR3nt: TGTGCCAGCAGCCAAGGAGGGGTCGGCAATCAGCCCCAGCATTTT; v_gene: TRBV3-1; abundance: NA; d_gene: NA; j_gene: TRBJ1-5
CDR3aa: CASSPRGGSYNEQFF; CDR3nt: TGCGCCAGCAGCCCCCGCGGGGGGTCCTACAATGAGCAGTTCTTC; v_gene: TRBV5-1; abundance: few; d_gene: TRBD2; j_gene: TRBJ2-1
CDR3aa: CASSDGGLETQYF; CDR3nt: TGTGCCAGCAGCGACGGGGGGCTCGAGACCCAGTACTTC; v_gene: TRBV9; abundance: NA; d_gene: NA; j_gene: TRBJ2-5
CDR3aa: CASLRPVWVTEAFF; CDR3nt: TGTGCCAGCCTTAGGCCCGTGTGGGTCACTGAAGCTTTCTTT; v_gene: TRBV7-9; abundance: NA; d_gene: NA; j_gene: TRBJ1-1
CDR3aa: CASSQGVGGGYTF; CDR3nt: TGTGCCAGCAGCCAAGGGGTGGGAGGTGGCTACACCTTC; v_gene: TRBV4-2; abundance: NA; d_gene: NA; j_gene: TRBJ1-2
CDR3aa: CATSRDAGTLNQPQHF; CDR3nt: TGTGCCACCAGCAGAGATGCCGGGACACTGAATCAGCCCCAGCATTTT; v_gene: TRBV15; abundance: NA; d_gene: NA; j_gene: TRBJ1-5
CDR3aa: CASSGPERIEQYF; CDR3nt: TGTGCCAGCTCAGGTCCGGAGAGAATCGAGCAGTACTTC; v_gene: TRBV18; abundance: many; d_gene: NA; j_gene: TRBJ2-7
CDR3aa: CASGSGGAVVYEQYF; CDR3nt: TGTGCCAGCGGTAGCGGGGGGGCCGTTGTCTACGAGCAGTACTTC; v_gene: TRBV12-3/TRBV12-4; abundance: NA; d_gene: TRBD2; j_gene: TRBJ2-7
CDR3aa: CASREFRDTDGYTF; CDR3nt: TGTGCCAGCAGGGAATTCCGGGACACTGATGGCTACACCTTC; v_gene: TRBV5-5; abundance: NA; d_gene: NA; j_gene: TRBJ1-2
CDR3aa: CASSSSLGADTQYF; CDR3nt: TGTGCCAGCAGCTCCAGCCTCGGAGCCGATACGCAGTATTTT; v_gene: TRBV7-3; abundance: NA; d_gene: NA; j_gene: TRBJ2-3
CDR3aa: CASRKSGPNEQFF; CDR3nt: TGCGCCAGCAGGAAGTCGGGGCCCAATGAGCAGTTCTTC; v_gene: TRBV5-1; abundance: few; d_gene: NA; j_gene: TRBJ2-1